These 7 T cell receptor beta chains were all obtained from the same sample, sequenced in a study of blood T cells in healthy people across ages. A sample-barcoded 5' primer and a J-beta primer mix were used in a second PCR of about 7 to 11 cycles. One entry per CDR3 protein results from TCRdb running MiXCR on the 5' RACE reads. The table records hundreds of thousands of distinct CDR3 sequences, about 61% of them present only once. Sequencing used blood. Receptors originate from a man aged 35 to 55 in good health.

The CDR3 spells CSARAQGALPYEQYF. CDR3 DNA: TGCAGTGCTAGAGCCCAGGGGGCTCTACCATACGAGCAGTACTTC. This rearrangement joins TRBV20-1 to TRBJ2-5; 8 bases agree with TRBD1. The DNA end is a closer match to TRBJ2-7, so the J assignment may be wrong. The CDR3 spans 15 residues. In germline, CDR1 is DFQATT, CDR2 SNEGSKA (reference sequence).

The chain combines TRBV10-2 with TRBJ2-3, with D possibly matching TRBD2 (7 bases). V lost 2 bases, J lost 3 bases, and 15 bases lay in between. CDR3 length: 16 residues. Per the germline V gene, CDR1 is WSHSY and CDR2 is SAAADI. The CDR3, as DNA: TGCGCCAGCAGTGAGGAGTGGGGGGGCAGTACAGATACGCAGTATTTT. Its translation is CASSEEWGGSTDTQYF.

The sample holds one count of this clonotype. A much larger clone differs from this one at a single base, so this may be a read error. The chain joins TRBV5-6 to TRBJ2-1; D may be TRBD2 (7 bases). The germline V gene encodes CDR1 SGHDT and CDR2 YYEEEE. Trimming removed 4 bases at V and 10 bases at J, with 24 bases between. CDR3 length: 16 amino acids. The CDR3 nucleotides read TGTGCCAGCAGCCGAGGACTAGGAGGGGGTTTCTACGAGCAGTTCTTC. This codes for CASSRGLGGGFYEQFF.

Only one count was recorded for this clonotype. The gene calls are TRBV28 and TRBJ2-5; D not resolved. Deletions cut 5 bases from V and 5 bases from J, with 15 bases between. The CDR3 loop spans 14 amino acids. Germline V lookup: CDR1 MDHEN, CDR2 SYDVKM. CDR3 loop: CASSPRRLRETQYF. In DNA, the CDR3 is TGTGCCAGCAGTCCCCGGCGCCTTAGGGAGACCCAGTACTTC. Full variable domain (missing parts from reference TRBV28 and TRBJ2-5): DVKVTQSSRYLVKRTGEKVFLECVQDMDHENMFWYRQDPGLGLRLIYFSYDVKMKEKGDIPEGYSVSREKKERFSLILESASTNQTSMYLCASSPRRLRETQYFGPGTRLLVL.

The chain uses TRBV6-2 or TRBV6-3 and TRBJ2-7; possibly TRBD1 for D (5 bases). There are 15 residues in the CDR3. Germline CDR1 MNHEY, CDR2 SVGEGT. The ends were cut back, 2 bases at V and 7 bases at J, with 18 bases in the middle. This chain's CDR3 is CASSYGAGTPIEQYF. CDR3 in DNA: TGTGCCAGCAGTTACGGGGCAGGTACTCCTATAGAGCAGTACTTC.

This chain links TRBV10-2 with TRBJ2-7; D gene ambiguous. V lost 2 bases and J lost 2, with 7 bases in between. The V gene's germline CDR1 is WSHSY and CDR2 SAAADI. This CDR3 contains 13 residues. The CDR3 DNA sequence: TGCGCCAGCAGTGAGGACGGACCCTACGAGCAGTACTTC. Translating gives CASSEDGPYEQYF.

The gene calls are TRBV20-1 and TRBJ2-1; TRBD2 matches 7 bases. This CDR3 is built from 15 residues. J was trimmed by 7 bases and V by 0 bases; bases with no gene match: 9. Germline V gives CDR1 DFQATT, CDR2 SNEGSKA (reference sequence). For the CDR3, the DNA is TGCAGTGCTAGAGATATCCAGCGGACTAGGAATGAGCAGTTCTTC. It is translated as CSARDIQRTRNEQFF.